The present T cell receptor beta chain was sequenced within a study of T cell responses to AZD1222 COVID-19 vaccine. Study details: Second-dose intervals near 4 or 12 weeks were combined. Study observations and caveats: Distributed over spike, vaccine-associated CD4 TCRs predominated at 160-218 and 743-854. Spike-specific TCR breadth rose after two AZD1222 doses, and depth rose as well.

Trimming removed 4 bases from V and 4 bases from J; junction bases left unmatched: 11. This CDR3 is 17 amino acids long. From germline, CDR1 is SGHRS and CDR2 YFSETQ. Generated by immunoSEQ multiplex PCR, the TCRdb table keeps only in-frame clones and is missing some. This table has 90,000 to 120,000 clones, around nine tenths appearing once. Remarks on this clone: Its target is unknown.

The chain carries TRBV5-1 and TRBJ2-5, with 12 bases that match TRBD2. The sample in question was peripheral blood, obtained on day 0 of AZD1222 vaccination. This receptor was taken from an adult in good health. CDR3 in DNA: TGCGCCAGCAGCAACGGACTGACTAGCGGGAGTTTAGAGACCCAGTACTTC. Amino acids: CASSNGLTSGSLETQYF.